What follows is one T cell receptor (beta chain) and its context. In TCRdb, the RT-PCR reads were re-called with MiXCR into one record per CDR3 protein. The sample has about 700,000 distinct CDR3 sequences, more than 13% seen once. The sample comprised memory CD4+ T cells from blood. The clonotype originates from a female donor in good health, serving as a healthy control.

The CDR3 DNA sequence: TGTGCCAGCTCACCACTAGCGCGAGGGACTGAAGCTTTCTTT. Translating gives CASSPLARGTEAFF. The chain has TRBV18 and TRBJ1-1; D remains ambiguous. Germline lookup yields CDR1 KGHSH and CDR2 LQKENI. This CDR3 is 14 amino acids long. V lost 1 base and J lost 5, with 11 bases in between.